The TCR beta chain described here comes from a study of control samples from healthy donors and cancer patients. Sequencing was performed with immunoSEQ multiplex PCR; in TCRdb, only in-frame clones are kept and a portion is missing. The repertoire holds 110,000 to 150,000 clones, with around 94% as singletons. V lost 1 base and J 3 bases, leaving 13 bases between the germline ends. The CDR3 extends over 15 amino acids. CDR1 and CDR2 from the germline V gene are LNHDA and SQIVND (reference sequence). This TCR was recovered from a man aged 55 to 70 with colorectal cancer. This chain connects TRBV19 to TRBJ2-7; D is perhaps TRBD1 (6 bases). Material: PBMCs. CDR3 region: CASSIGDTADYEQYF. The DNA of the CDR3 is TGTGCCAGTAGTATAGGGGACACAGCTGACTACGAGCAGTACTTC. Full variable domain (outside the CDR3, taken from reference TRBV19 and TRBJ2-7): DGGITQSPKYLFRKEGQNVTLSCEQNLNHDAMYWYRQDPGQGLRLIYYSQIVNDFQKGDIAEGYSVSREKKESFPLTVTSAQKNPTAFYLCASSIGDTADYEQYFGPGTRLTVT.